This T cell receptor (beta chain) was captured by sequencing in a study of shared clonotypes between healthy human individuals. The study, taken as a whole, reports: Blood was the sole source, and tissue repertoires probably differ. Clonotype sharing among donors, it was expected, would be affected by sequencing depth.

V lost 0 bases and J lost 0, with 15 bases in between. Per the germline V gene, CDR1 is SGHDN and CDR2 is FVKESK. This CDR3 contains 19 residues. In regard to this clone: Its antigen is unknown.

At a deep level, the assay was run. What was sequenced on ten immunoSEQ deep assay plates was unsorted PBMC DNA. Method: immunoSEQ multiplex PCR; TCRdb's copy keeps in-frame clones and lacks some. Among about 510,000 clones, roughly 79% were seen once, and the ten largest hold approximately 13%. The TCR comes from a woman in her thirties or forties in good health. Some clones in this sample may be carry-over from other donors' samples. Sequencing was done on a sample of PBMCs. The rearrangement links TRBV14 to TRBJ2-6; D is unclear. CDR3 residues: CASSQEWRRPTSGANVLTF. CDR3 sequence (DNA): TGTGCCAGCAGCCAAGAATGGCGCAGGCCCACCTCTGGGGCCAACGTCCTGACTTTC. Full variable domain (missing parts from reference TRBV14 and TRBJ2-6): EAGVTQFPSHSVIEKGQTVTLRCDPISGHDNLYWYRRVMGKEIKFLLHFVKESKQDESGMPNNRFLAERTGGTYSTLKVQPAELEDSGVYFCASSQEWRRPTSGANVLTFGAGSRLTVL.